This TCR beta chain is from a study of shared clonotypes between healthy human individuals. The repertoire was sequenced with immunoSEQ multiplex PCR; TCRdb's copy has only in-frame clones and lacks some. The sample includes over a million clones, approximately 80% of them seen just once. Specimen: memory CD4+ T cells from PBMCs. Subset specified: CD45RA-negative fraction. This clonotype originated in a young man in good health. Some clones in this sample may be carry-over from other donors' samples.

DNA for the CDR3: TGTGCCAGCTCACAACCACTGGGGGTGGGGAACACTGAAGCTTTCTTT. Protein product: CASSQPLGVGNTEAFF. This sequence joins TRBV18 and TRBJ1-1; TRBD1 is a possible D gene (5 bases). Trimming took 4 bases from V and 1 from J, leaving 16 bases between them. CDR1 is KGHSH and CDR2 is LQKENI in the germline V gene. CDR3 length equals 16 residues.